Shown below are 18 T cell receptor beta chains from a single sample sequenced in a study of identifying expanded T cells in peripheral blood. Some clones are missing from TCRdb's copy, which holds only in-frame ones; the method was immunoSEQ multiplex PCR. The sample records 75,000 to 90,000 clones, 80% to 90% being singletons. The sequencing input was blood. These receptor sequences come from a person between 18 and 69 years old in good health.

This clone is a singleton in its sample. The chain carries TRBV5-4 and TRBJ1-1; D is uncertain. This CDR3 comprises 16 residues. Germline assignment: CDR1 SGHNT and CDR2 YYREEE (reference sequence). The V gene lost 2 bases and the J gene lost 4 bases, with 18 bases spanning the gap. In DNA, the CDR3 is TGTGCCAGCAGCTTCGGCAGGCGAGAGTGGAGCACTGAAGCTTTCTTT. This codes for CASSFGRREWSTEAFF.

V usage is TRBV29-1 and J usage is TRBJ2-3; TRBD2 matches 7 bases. The germline V gene encodes CDR1 SQVTM and CDR2 ANQGSEA. The CDR3 has 14 residues. J was trimmed by 1 base and V by 1 base; bases with no gene match: 2. As DNA, the CDR3 is TGCAGCGTTGAAGGCGGGGGAGGCACAGATACGCAGTATTTT. Its translation: CSVEGGGGTDTQYF.

The CDR3 sequence is CASSFPEASYNEQFF. Here the CDR3 DNA reads TGTGCCAGCAGTTTCCCTGAAGCCTCCTACAATGAGCAGTTCTTC. This chain uses TRBV28 with TRBJ2-1; D is unclear. Germline V gene lookup returns CDR1 MDHEN and CDR2 SYDVKM. V was pared by 3 bases and J by 0 bases, with 9 bases between. The CDR3 runs 15 residues.

V and J are TRBV29-1 and TRBJ2-1; either TRBD1 or TRBD2 may supply D (6 bases each). Trimming took off 7 bases at V and 1 base at J, with 14 bases between the two ends. The CDR3 loop spans 14 amino acids. Germline V gives CDR1 SQVTM, CDR2 ANQGSEA. The CDR3 sequence: CSARRGDSYNEQFF. The CDR3 DNA is TGCAGCGCTCGGAGGGGGGATTCCTACAATGAGCAGTTCTTC.

V and J are TRBV6-1 and TRBJ1-3; no reliable D call. This CDR3 has 14 amino acids. Per germline, CDR1 MNHNS and CDR2 SASEGT. V lost 3 bases and J 0 bases, leaving 6 bases between the germline ends. CDR3: CASSDGNSGNTIYF. The CDR3 DNA reads TGTGCCAGCAGTGACGGAAACTCTGGAAACACCATATATTTT.

The genes are TRBV18 and TRBJ2-7, with TRBD2 matching over 8 bases. Germline V CDR1 and CDR2: KGHSH, LQKENI. Trimming took 5 bases from V and 6 from J; bases not matched to a gene: 12. This CDR3 contains 15 residues. CDR3 region: CASSGSGGSLSEQYF. DNA of the CDR3: TGTGCCAGCTCAGGGAGCGGGGGTTCACTCTCCGAGCAGTACTTC.

The chain joins TRBV14 to TRBJ2-5; D is undetermined. This CDR3 spans 11 amino acids. The V end was cut by 0 bases, the J end by 4 bases, with 0 bases between. The germline CDR1 and CDR2 sequences are SGHDN and FVKESK. CDR3 sequence: CASSQEETQYF. The DNA of the CDR3 is TGTGCCAGCAGCCAAGAAGAGACCCAGTACTTC. Supplemented by reference TRBV14 and TRBJ2-5, the full variable domain reads EAGVTQFPSHSVIEKGQTVTLRCDPISGHDNLYWYRRVMGKEIKFLLHFVKESKQDESGMPNNRFLAERTGGTYSTLKVQPAELEDSGVYFCASSQEETQYFGPGTRLLVL.

This chain uses TRBV5-1 with TRBJ1-2; 7 nucleotides agree with TRBD1. Germline CDR1 SGHRS, CDR2 YFSETQ. The CDR3 is 13 amino acids. V dropped 4 bases and J dropped 6; count of bases not matched to a gene: 6. The CDR3 reads CASSQTGDHGYTF. As DNA, the CDR3 is TGCGCCAGCAGCCAAACAGGGGACCATGGCTACACCTTC.

The chain recombines TRBV7-6 with TRBJ1-2; a weak D match, TRBD1 (5 bases). The CDR3 totals 16 residues. V dropped 3 bases and J dropped 6 bases, with 20 bases sitting between them. Germline CDR1 and CDR2: SGHVS and FNYEAQ. CDR3 DNA: TGTGCCAGCAGCTTTCATCCAGGGTCTTTTGTCGATGGCTACACCTTC. It yields the protein CASSFHPGSFVDGYTF.

The rearrangement joins TRBV5-1 to TRBJ1-2; no definite D call. The CDR3 covers 12 residues. Trimming took off 0 bases at V and 7 bases at J, with 7 bases between the two ends. CDR1 and CDR2 (germline): SGHRS, YFSETQ. CDR3 in amino acids: CASSLEKGGYTF. The CDR3 region has the DNA TGCGCCAGCAGCTTGGAAAAGGGTGGCTACACCTTC.

This chain joins TRBV29-1 and TRBJ1-3; 7 bases are a match to TRBD1. CDR3 length equals 12 residues. V lost 7 bases, J lost 4 bases, and 4 bases stayed unmatched. The germline gives CDR1 SQVTM, CDR2 ANQGSEA. Here the CDR3 DNA reads TGCAGCGCAGGGGGGTCCGGAAACACCATATATTTT. Translated: CSAGGSGNTIYF.

This clone was seen just once. This chain links TRBV10-3 with TRBJ1-2; tentative D call: TRBD1 (5 bases). Trimming pared 4 bases from V and 4 bases from J, leaving 28 bases between. Germline V gives CDR1 ENHRY, CDR2 SYGVKD. The CDR3 extends over 19 amino acids. The CDR3 sequence is CAISGRIPGRTPSLYGYTF. The CDR3 DNA sequence: TGTGCCATCAGTGGGAGGATACCGGGACGGACTCCATCACTCTATGGCTACACCTTC.

The J gene is TRBJ2-3, the V gene TRBV5-1; 8 bases match TRBD2. The germline gives CDR1 SGHRS, CDR2 YFSETQ. This CDR3 is built from 13 residues. The V and J ends lost 4 bases and 10 bases, in that order; junction bases with no gene match: 8. Written as DNA, the CDR3 is TGCGCCAGCAGCATCCGGGGACTAGACGCGCAGTATTTT. This gives the protein CASSIRGLDAQYF. Based on the CDR3 plus reference TRBV5-1 and TRBJ2-3, the full variable domain is KAGVTQTPRYLIKTRGQQVTLSCSPISGHRSVSWYQQTPGQGLQFLFEYFSETQRNKGNFPGRFSGRQFSNSRSEMNVSTLELGDSALYLCASSIRGLDAQYFGPGTRLTVL.

The rearrangement links TRBV7-2 to TRBJ1-2; TRBD1 is a possible D gene (6 bases). CDR3 length equals 13 residues. Trimming took 6 bases from V and 6 from J, leaving 14 bases between them. Germline-derived CDR1 and CDR2 are SGHTA and FQGNSA. CDR3 nucleotide sequence: TGTGCCAGCAGATCTCGACAGGTAGATGGCTACACCTTC. This codes for CASRSRQVDGYTF.

This rearrangement joins TRBV5-1 to TRBJ2-3; D ambiguous. V lost 3 bases and J 2 bases, leaving 4 bases between the germline ends. In germline, CDR1 is SGHRS, CDR2 YFSETQ. This CDR3 is built from 12 residues. The CDR3: CASSSNTDTQYF. In DNA form, the CDR3 reads TGCGCCAGCAGCTCAAACACAGATACGCAGTATTTT.

The chain carries TRBV5-1 and TRBJ1-1; D is possibly TRBD1 (5 bases). CDR3 length equals 17 residues. V was cut by 0 bases and J by 0 bases, with 15 bases left in between. Germline values: CDR1 SGHRS, CDR2 YFSETQ. CDR3 nucleotide sequence: TGCGCCAGCAGCTTGGCCCGGACGGGGGGAATGAACACTGAAGCTTTCTTT. It yields the protein CASSLARTGGMNTEAFF.

The gene calls are TRBV7-9 and TRBJ2-3; possibly TRBD2 for D (5 bases). The V gene's germline CDR1 is SEHNR and CDR2 FQNEAQ (reference sequence). Trimming cost V 4 bases and J 0 bases, with 8 bases left between them. The CDR3 is made up of 14 amino acids. This CDR3 is CASSSRDSTDTQYF. In DNA, the CDR3 is TGTGCCAGCAGCTCGAGGGATAGCACAGATACGCAGTATTTT.

V and J are TRBV6-5 and TRBJ2-7; 10 positions match TRBD2. Germline CDR1 is MNHEY and CDR2 is SVGAGI. The CDR3 spans 15 residues. V was clipped by 6 bases and J by 1 base; unmatched bases: 6. Here the CDR3 reads CASRQGLARSYEQYF. For the CDR3, the DNA is TGTGCCAGCAGACAGGGACTAGCGAGGTCCTACGAGCAGTACTTC.